This is a list of T cell receptor beta chains from one sample in a study of CD8 T cells in Susac syndrome. TCRdb re-called the immunoSEQ multiplex PCR reads with MiXCR, one entry per CDR3 protein. The data show a few hundred thousand distinct CDR3 sequences, with 94% seen just once and about 0.14% held by the top ten. Sequencing input: CD4+ T cells from PBMCs. These receptors came from a human donor with Susac syndrome. CDR3s include the opening cysteine and the closing phenylalanine or tryptophan. Each record gives: D gene, J gene, clone size, V gene, CDR3 protein, CDR3 DNA. The D gene is left open where the match is weak. Rows give clone size only sometimes, using once, few, many, or a class for an expanded clone.

d_gene: TRBD1; j_gene: TRBJ2-1; abundance: .; v_gene: TRBV11-2; CDR3aa: CASAKGAWDNEQFF; CDR3nt: TGTGCCAGCGCAAAGGGGGCATGGGACAATGAGCAGTTCTTC
d_gene: .; j_gene: TRBJ2-7; abundance: .; v_gene: TRBV10-3; CDR3aa: CATRGAYYEQYF; CDR3nt: TGTGCCACGAGAGGGGCGTACTACGAGCAGTACTTC
d_gene: .; j_gene: TRBJ1-2; abundance: .; v_gene: TRBV19; CDR3aa: CASSRTAANYGYTF; CDR3nt: TGTGCCAGTAGTCGGACAGCCGCTAACTATGGCTACACCTTC
d_gene: TRBD1; j_gene: TRBJ2-5; abundance: .; v_gene: TRBV7-6; CDR3aa: CASSFSPGGAKETQYF; CDR3nt: TGTGCCAGCAGCTTCAGTCCAGGGGGCGCAAAAGAGACCCAGTACTTC
d_gene: .; j_gene: TRBJ1-3; abundance: .; v_gene: TRBV30; CDR3aa: CAWSGTAKGNTIYF; CDR3nt: TGTGCCTGGAGCGGGACGGCCAAAGGAAACACCATATATTTT
d_gene: TRBD1; j_gene: TRBJ2-7; abundance: .; v_gene: TRBV5-1; CDR3aa: CASSLGGQAGYEQYF; CDR3nt: TGCGCCAGCAGCTTGGGAGGACAGGCTGGGTACGAGCAGTACTTC
d_gene: .; j_gene: TRBJ1-2; abundance: .; v_gene: TRBV12-3/TRBV12-4; CDR3aa: CASSLMGRVYGYTF; CDR3nt: TGTGCCAGCAGTTTAATGGGGCGCGTCTATGGCTACACCTTC
d_gene: TRBD1; j_gene: TRBJ1-1; abundance: .; v_gene: TRBV4-3; CDR3aa: CASSQADRDLEAFF; CDR3nt: TGCGCCAGCAGCCAAGCGGACAGGGACTTGGAAGCTTTCTTT
d_gene: .; j_gene: TRBJ1-1; abundance: few; v_gene: TRBV4-1; CDR3aa: CASSLQRVSTEAFF; CDR3nt: TGCGCCAGCAGCCTCCAACGGGTCTCCACTGAAGCTTTCTTT
d_gene: TRBD1; j_gene: TRBJ1-2; abundance: once; v_gene: TRBV29-1; CDR3aa: CSVNPGTGGPYGYTF; CDR3nt: TGCAGCGTTAACCCCGGGACAGGGGGCCCCTATGGCTACACCTTC
d_gene: .; j_gene: TRBJ2-5; abundance: .; v_gene: TRBV15; CDR3aa: CATSSPEGTQYF; CDR3nt: TGTGCCACCAGCAGCCCGGAAGGGACCCAGTACTTC
d_gene: .; j_gene: TRBJ2-5; abundance: .; v_gene: TRBV20-1; CDR3aa: CSARVGSLETQYF; CDR3nt: TGCAGTGCTAGAGTGGGCAGTTTGGAGACCCAGTACTTC
d_gene: .; j_gene: TRBJ1-5; abundance: .; v_gene: TRBV6-2/TRBV6-3; CDR3aa: CASGLVDQPQHF; CDR3nt: TGTGCCAGCGGACTCGTGGATCAGCCCCAGCATTTT
d_gene: .; j_gene: TRBJ2-3; abundance: .; v_gene: TRBV12-3/TRBV12-4; CDR3aa: CASSTLGGRTDTQYF; CDR3nt: TGTGCCAGCAGTACACTTGGGGGTCGCACAGATACGCAGTATTTT
d_gene: TRBD1; j_gene: TRBJ1-1; abundance: .; v_gene: TRBV20-1; CDR3aa: CSARMGQGAGAFF; CDR3nt: TGCAGTGCTAGGATGGGACAGGGGGCGGGAGCTTTCTTT